The subject of this entry is one T cell receptor (beta chain). The sample is drawn from a study of T cell changes during pregnancy in multiple sclerosis. Measured with immunoSEQ multiplex PCR; TCRdb has only the in-frame clones, and not every one. The repertoire consists of under 50,000 clones, with around 90% occurring once and the leading ten covering 5% to 6.5%. The CDR3 contains 19 residues. The V segment lost 2 bases and the J segment 4 bases; nucleotides outside the gene matches: 18. The germline CDR1 and CDR2 sequences are LGHNA and YSLEER. The source material was CD8+ T cells from peripheral blood mononuclear cells, sampled in the third trimester of pregnancy. This receptor was obtained from a female donor with multiple sclerosis, enrolled in a pregnancy study. The V gene is TRBV4-3, the J gene TRBJ2-7; TRBD2 matches 9 bases. The CDR3 DNA sequence: TGCGCCAGCAGCCAATCCCGGTTTTGGCGGGAGGGCTCTAGGTACGAGCAGTACTTC. Protein product: CASSQSRFWREGSRYEQYF.